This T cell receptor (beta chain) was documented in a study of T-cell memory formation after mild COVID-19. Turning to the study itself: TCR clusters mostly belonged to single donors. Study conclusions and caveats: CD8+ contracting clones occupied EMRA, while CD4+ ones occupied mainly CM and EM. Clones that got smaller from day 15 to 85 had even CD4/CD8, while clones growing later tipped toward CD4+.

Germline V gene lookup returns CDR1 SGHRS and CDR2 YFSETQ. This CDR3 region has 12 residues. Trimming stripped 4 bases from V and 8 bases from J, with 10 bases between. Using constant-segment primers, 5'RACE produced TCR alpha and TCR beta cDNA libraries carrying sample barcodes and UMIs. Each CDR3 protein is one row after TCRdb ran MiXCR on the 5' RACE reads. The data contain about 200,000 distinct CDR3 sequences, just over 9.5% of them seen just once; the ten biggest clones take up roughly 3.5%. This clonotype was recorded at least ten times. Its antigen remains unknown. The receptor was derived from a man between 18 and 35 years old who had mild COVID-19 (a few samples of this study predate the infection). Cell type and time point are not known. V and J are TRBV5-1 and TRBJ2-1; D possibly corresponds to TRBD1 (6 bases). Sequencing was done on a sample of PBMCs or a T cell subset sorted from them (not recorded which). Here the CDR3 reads CASSLEGDEQFF. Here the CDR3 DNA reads TGCGCCAGCAGCCTTGAGGGGGATGAGCAGTTCTTC. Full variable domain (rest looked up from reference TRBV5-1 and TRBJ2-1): KAGVTQTPRYLIKTRGQQVTLSCSPISGHRSVSWYQQTPGQGLQFLFEYFSETQRNKGNFPGRFSGRQFSNSRSEMNVSTLELGDSALYLCASSLEGDEQFFGPGTRLTVL.